These T cell receptor beta chains were read from a single sample in a study of cytotoxic CD8 clonotypes in ibrutinib-treated CLL. Repertoires were generated with immunoSEQ multiplex PCR, while TCRdb's copy carries only in-frame clones and drops some. Here the sample spans some 200,000 clones, about 72% being singletons. This specimen consisted of PBMCs, obtained after 24 months of ibrutinib treatment. The receptor set was obtained from a human donor with chronic lymphocytic leukemia. Each CDR3 is given with its conserved first and last residue. Each record gives: J gene, D gene, clone size, V gene, CDR3 DNA, CDR3 protein. A D gene is named only where the DNA matches it firmly. Clone size is given for some rows only: seen once, a few or many times, or a class if the clone is expanded.

J: TRBJ2-6
D: TRBD1
size: NA
V: TRBV2
DNA: TGTGCCAGCAAACGACAGGGGTATAGCGCATCTGGGGCCAACGTCCTGACTTTC
CDR3: CASKRQGYSASGANVLTF

J: TRBJ2-3
D: TRBD2
size: NA
V: TRBV4-3
DNA: TGCGCCAGCAGCCAAGTCCCGGGACTATACACAGATACGCAGTATTTT
CDR3: CASSQVPGLYTDTQYF

J: TRBJ2-7
D: TRBD1
size: NA
V: TRBV7-9
DNA: TGTGCCAGCAGCCCACGACAGGGGAAGGGCGAGCAGTACTTC
CDR3: CASSPRQGKGEQYF

J: TRBJ1-1
D: NA
size: NA
V: TRBV5-6
DNA: TGTGCCAGCAGGAGAGAAAACACTGAAGCTTTCTTT
CDR3: CASRRENTEAFF

J: TRBJ1-2
D: NA
size: NA
V: TRBV20-1
DNA: TGCAGTGCTAGAGTGGGGGATGGCTACACCTTC
CDR3: CSARVGDGYTF

J: TRBJ1-4
D: NA
size: NA
V: TRBV4-3
DNA: TGCGCCAGCAGCCGGGCGTGGGGGGAAAAACTGTTTTTT
CDR3: CASSRAWGEKLFF

J: TRBJ2-7
D: TRBD2
size: NA
V: TRBV19
DNA: TGTGCCAGTAGTATAGCGGTAGCGGGAGGTTTCGAGCAGTACTTC
CDR3: CASSIAVAGGFEQYF

J: TRBJ1-5
D: TRBD1
size: few
V: TRBV30
DNA: TGTGCCTGGACACCAGGGGGAAATCAGCCCCAGCATTTT
CDR3: CAWTPGGNQPQHF

J: TRBJ1-5
D: NA
size: NA
V: TRBV4-2
DNA: TGTGCCAGCAGCTTGGGGTTGGACCAGCCCCAGCATTTT
CDR3: CASSLGLDQPQHF

J: TRBJ1-4
D: NA
size: NA
V: TRBV19
DNA: TGTGCCAGTAGTATATTGTTCCGGGGACGGGATGAAAAACTGTTTTTT
CDR3: CASSILFRGRDEKLFF

J: TRBJ1-2
D: NA
size: NA
V: TRBV6-6
DNA: TGTGCCAGCAGTTACTCGGCAGATGGCTACACCTTC
CDR3: CASSYSADGYTF

J: TRBJ2-5
D: TRBD2
size: NA
V: TRBV5-4
DNA: TGTGCCAGCAGCTTGAGGCTAGCGGAGCAAGAGACCCAGTACTTC
CDR3: CASSLRLAEQETQYF

J: TRBJ2-5
D: TRBD2
size: few
V: TRBV19
DNA: TGTGCCAGTAGTATTAGACTAGCGGGAGTAGAGACCCAGTACTTC
CDR3: CASSIRLAGVETQYF

J: TRBJ2-1
D: TRBD2
size: few
V: TRBV7-6
DNA: TGTGCCAGCAGCTTACGGACTAGCGATTCCAATGAGCAGTTCTTC
CDR3: CASSLRTSDSNEQFF

J: TRBJ2-1
D: TRBD2
size: NA
V: TRBV9
DNA: TGTGCCAGCAGCCTTCGAGGTAGCGGGACTCCCCGGGAGCAGTTCTTC
CDR3: CASSLRGSGTPREQFF

J: TRBJ1-5
D: NA
size: NA
V: TRBV27
DNA: TGTGCCAGCAGACCGAAGGGGTTCGCGGGCAATCAGCCCCAGCATTTT
CDR3: CASRPKGFAGNQPQHF

J: TRBJ2-2
D: NA
size: few
V: TRBV12-1
DNA: TGTGCCAGCAGCCCTCGGGACAGTCACTCCACCGGGGAGCTGTTTTTT
CDR3: CASSPRDSHSTGELFF

J: TRBJ2-5
D: NA
size: once
V: TRBV5-4
DNA: TGTGCCAGCAGCAGCCCCGGGACCCGAGGAGAGACCCAGTACTTC
CDR3: CASSSPGTRGETQYF

J: TRBJ2-1
D: TRBD2
size: NA
V: TRBV2
DNA: TGTGCCAGCGTCGCACTAGCGACATACAATGAGCAGTTCTTC
CDR3: CASVALATYNEQFF

J: TRBJ1-4
D: TRBD1
size: NA
V: TRBV7-8
DNA: TGTGCCAGCAGCTTAGCATCGGGACAGGGTTACGAAAAACTGTTTTTT
CDR3: CASSLASGQGYEKLFF

J: TRBJ2-7
D: TRBD2
size: NA
V: TRBV29-1
DNA: TGCAGCGTTGGACTAGCGGGAGGCCACGAGCAGTACTTC
CDR3: CSVGLAGGHEQYF

J: TRBJ2-6
D: TRBD1
size: NA
V: TRBV5-4
DNA: TGTGCCAGCAACCAAGAGGGGGCCGTTGGTGGGGCCAACGTCCTGACTTTC
CDR3: CASNQEGAVGGANVLTF

J: TRBJ2-7
D: TRBD1
size: NA
V: TRBV11-2
DNA: TGTGCCAGCAGCTTAGGAACAGGGGAATGGGAGCAGTACTTC
CDR3: CASSLGTGEWEQYF

J: TRBJ1-5
D: TRBD1
size: NA
V: TRBV5-1
DNA: TGCGCCAGCAGCCCGACAGGGGAGCCCGATAGCAATCAGCCCCAGCATTTT
CDR3: CASSPTGEPDSNQPQHF

J: TRBJ2-1
D: NA
size: few
V: TRBV12-5
DNA: TGTGCTAGTGGTTTGGTTTACAATGAGCAGTTCTTC
CDR3: CASGLVYNEQFF

J: TRBJ1-1
D: NA
size: NA
V: TRBV4-2
DNA: TGTGCCAGCAGCCGGTCGAGGAACACTGAAGCTTTCTTT
CDR3: CASSRSRNTEAFF

J: TRBJ2-7
D: TRBD2
size: NA
V: TRBV7-2
DNA: TGTGCCAGCAGCTTAGCAGGACTAGCGTTTACCTACGAGCAGTACTTC
CDR3: CASSLAGLAFTYEQYF

J: TRBJ2-7
D: TRBD2
size: once
V: TRBV11-3
DNA: TGTGCCAGCAGCTTATTTGAGCGGGAGTCCTACGAGCAGTACTTC
CDR3: CASSLFERESYEQYF

J: TRBJ1-2
D: NA
size: NA
V: TRBV7-2
DNA: TGTGCCAGCAGCTTAGCTGTTTCGGGTTCCACTCTGGGAGGCTACACCTTC
CDR3: CASSLAVSGSTLGGYTF

J: TRBJ2-3
D: TRBD2
size: few
V: TRBV7-3
DNA: TGTGCCAGCAGCGTCCATAGCGGGAGGGCAGATACGCAGTATTTT
CDR3: CASSVHSGRADTQYF

J: TRBJ1-5
D: NA
size: once
V: TRBV18
DNA: TGTGCCAGCTCACCCAATGATCGGCCCCAGCATTTT
CDR3: CASSPNDRPQHF

J: TRBJ2-5
D: NA
size: NA
V: TRBV5-1
DNA: TGCGCCAGCAGCCCCGGCGCTGGGTGGGAGACCCAGTACTTC
CDR3: CASSPGAGWETQYF

J: TRBJ2-7
D: NA
size: NA
V: TRBV7-9
DNA: TGTGCCAGCAGCTTCTATCGGAGGAGCTCCTACGAGCAGTACTTC
CDR3: CASSFYRRSSYEQYF

J: TRBJ2-7
D: TRBD2
size: NA
V: TRBV11-2
DNA: TGTGCCAGCAGCTCCCCGTCCGGGACTAGCGTATGGAACGAGCAGTACTTC
CDR3: CASSSPSGTSVWNEQYF

J: TRBJ2-7
D: NA
size: NA
V: TRBV29-1
DNA: TGCAGCGTGTACAGAAACTACGAGCAGTACTTC
CDR3: CSVYRNYEQYF

J: TRBJ2-1
D: TRBD1
size: NA
V: TRBV7-9
DNA: TGTGCCAGCAGCTTAGGGACAGGGACGTACAATGAGCAGTTCTTC
CDR3: CASSLGTGTYNEQFF

J: TRBJ2-7
D: TRBD2
size: NA
V: TRBV9
DNA: TGTGCCAGCAGCGCGTCCGGGACTAGCGGGAGTTACGAGCAGTACTTC
CDR3: CASSASGTSGSYEQYF

J: TRBJ2-7
D: TRBD1
size: NA
V: TRBV6-1
DNA: TGTGCCAGCAGTGAGCCGACAGGGGGCGTACTAGTAGGGTCCTACGAGCAGTACTTC
CDR3: CASSEPTGGVLVGSYEQYF

J: TRBJ2-5
D: TRBD2
size: NA
V: TRBV5-1
DNA: TGCGCCAGCAGCGCGGGACTAGCGGGAGGTCAGGAGACCCAGTACTTC
CDR3: CASSAGLAGGQETQYF

J: TRBJ2-3
D: TRBD2
size: NA
V: TRBV30
DNA: TGTGCCTGGAGTGTATTTGGGTTAGCGGGGCGCACAGATACGCAGTATTTT
CDR3: CAWSVFGLAGRTDTQYF

J: TRBJ1-5
D: NA
size: NA
V: TRBV15
DNA: TGTGCCACCAGCGCGCCTCGGGGTCGGGAGAAGCCCCAGCATTTT
CDR3: CATSAPRGREKPQHF

J: TRBJ2-1
D: NA
size: once
V: TRBV2
DNA: TGTGCCAGCAGAACCGCCCGCCTGGAGCTATTTCATGGTGAGCAGTTCTTC
CDR3: CASRTARLELFHGEQFF

J: TRBJ2-1
D: NA
size: NA
V: TRBV9
DNA: TGTGCCAGCAGCGTGAACTCCCTCCCCTACAATGAGCAGTTCTTC
CDR3: CASSVNSLPYNEQFF

J: TRBJ2-1
D: TRBD2
size: NA
V: TRBV29-1
DNA: TGCAGCGCGCTTACTAGCGGGAGTTACAATGAGCAGTTCTTC
CDR3: CSALTSGSYNEQFF

J: TRBJ1-2
D: TRBD1
size: NA
V: TRBV4-3
DNA: TGCGCCAGCAGCCGGACCGGGACAGCTAACTATGGCTACACCTTC
CDR3: CASSRTGTANYGYTF

J: TRBJ2-3
D: NA
size: NA
V: TRBV28
DNA: TGTGCCAGCAGTTTCCAGGGTACAGATACGCAGTATTTT
CDR3: CASSFQGTDTQYF

J: TRBJ2-7
D: NA
size: NA
V: TRBV11-2
DNA: TGTGCCAGCAGCCTACCCCGGGGCGGGCCGAACTCCTACGAGCAGTACTTC
CDR3: CASSLPRGGPNSYEQYF

J: TRBJ2-7
D: NA
size: NA
V: TRBV5-6
DNA: TGTGCCAGCAGCTCAATCAACTACGAGCAGTACTTC
CDR3: CASSSINYEQYF

J: TRBJ2-5
D: TRBD2
size: NA
V: TRBV4-2
DNA: TGTGCCAGCAGCCAACGACTAGCGGGAGGACTAGAGACCCAGTACTTC
CDR3: CASSQRLAGGLETQYF

J: TRBJ2-6
D: NA
size: NA
V: TRBV5-4
DNA: TGTGCCAGCAGCGACCCCGAAAAAGGGTTCCCCTCTGGGGCCAACGTCCTGACTTTC
CDR3: CASSDPEKGFPSGANVLTF

J: TRBJ2-3
D: NA
size: NA
V: TRBV25-1
DNA: TGTGCCAGCAGTGAGACAGCAGATACGCAGTATTTT
CDR3: CASSETADTQYF

J: TRBJ2-2
D: NA
size: NA
V: TRBV21-1
DNA: TGTGCCAGCAGCAATCTGCTGCGGGAGGGCCACACCGGGGAGCTGTTTTTT
CDR3: CASSNLLREGHTGELFF

J: TRBJ2-1
D: TRBD2
size: NA
V: TRBV25-1
DNA: TGTGCCAGTACGGGACTAGCGGGGCCAAACAATGAGCAGTTCTTC
CDR3: CASTGLAGPNNEQFF

J: TRBJ1-5
D: NA
size: NA
V: TRBV6-5
DNA: TGTGCCAGCAGGACGACGGGGGAAAGCAATCAGCCCCAGCATTTT
CDR3: CASRTTGESNQPQHF

J: TRBJ2-5
D: NA
size: NA
V: TRBV11-3
DNA: TGTGCCAGCAGCTTGAGAGGGCAAGAGACCCAGTACTTC
CDR3: CASSLRGQETQYF